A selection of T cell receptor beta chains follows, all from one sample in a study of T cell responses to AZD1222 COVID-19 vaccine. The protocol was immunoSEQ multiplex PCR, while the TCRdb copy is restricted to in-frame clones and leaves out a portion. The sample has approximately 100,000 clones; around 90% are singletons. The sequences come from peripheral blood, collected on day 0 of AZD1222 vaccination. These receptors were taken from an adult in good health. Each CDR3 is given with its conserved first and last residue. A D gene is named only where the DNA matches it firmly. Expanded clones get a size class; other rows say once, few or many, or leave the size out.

CDR3 protein: CASSDTSGSRIEQYF
CDR3 DNA: TGTGCCAGCAGTGACACTAGCGGGAGTAGGATCGAACAGTACTTC
clone size: .
V gene: TRBV6-1
J gene: TRBJ2-7
D gene: TRBD2

CDR3 protein: CASSPPSGPYNEQFF
CDR3 DNA: TGTGCCAGCTCACCACCGTCAGGGCCCTACAATGAGCAGTTCTTC
clone size: .
V gene: TRBV18
J gene: TRBJ2-1
D gene: .

CDR3 protein: CASRWDRNTNEQYF
CDR3 DNA: TGCGCCAGCAGATGGGACAGGAATACCAACGAGCAGTACTTC
clone size: .
V gene: TRBV5-1
J gene: TRBJ2-7
D gene: TRBD1

CDR3 protein: CASTPRGEYGYTF
CDR3 DNA: TGCGCCAGCACCCCAAGAGGGGAATATGGCTACACCTTC
clone size: .
V gene: TRBV5-1
J gene: TRBJ1-2
D gene: .

CDR3 protein: CASSPRTSGNIQYF
CDR3 DNA: TGTGCCAGCTCACCGAGGACTAGCGGAAACATTCAGTACTTC
clone size: .
V gene: TRBV18
J gene: TRBJ2-4
D gene: TRBD2

CDR3 protein: CAISETGVSPLHF
CDR3 DNA: TGTGCCATCAGTGAGACAGGGGTTTCACCCCTCCACTTT
clone size: .
V gene: TRBV10-3
J gene: TRBJ1-6
D gene: TRBD1

CDR3 protein: CASSWTSVTDTQYF
CDR3 DNA: TGTGCCAGCAGTTGGACTAGCGTGACAGATACGCAGTATTTT
clone size: once
V gene: TRBV27
J gene: TRBJ2-3
D gene: TRBD2

CDR3 protein: CATMVGGPGANVLTF
CDR3 DNA: TGTGCCACCATGGTCGGAGGGCCTGGGGCCAACGTCCTGACTTTC
clone size: once
V gene: TRBV24-1
J gene: TRBJ2-6
D gene: .

CDR3 protein: CATSLDHSGNTIYF
CDR3 DNA: TGTGCCACCAGCCTGGACCACTCTGGAAACACCATATATTTT
clone size: .
V gene: TRBV15
J gene: TRBJ1-3
D gene: .

CDR3 protein: CASSPQGGASAGQYF
CDR3 DNA: TGTGCCAGCAGCCCCCAAGGGGGGGCTTCCGCGGGGCAGTACTTC
clone size: .
V gene: TRBV9
J gene: TRBJ2-7
D gene: .

CDR3 protein: CATQGLAGTTGELFF
CDR3 DNA: TGTGCCACTCAGGGACTAGCGGGGACAACCGGGGAGCTGTTTTTT
clone size: .
V gene: TRBV24-1
J gene: TRBJ2-2
D gene: TRBD2

CDR3 protein: CASSVEQGNEKLFF
CDR3 DNA: TGTGCCAGCAGCGTAGAACAGGGGAATGAAAAACTGTTTTTT
clone size: .
V gene: TRBV9
J gene: TRBJ1-4
D gene: TRBD1

CDR3 protein: CASSSGVSQPQHF
CDR3 DNA: TGTGCCAGCAGTTCCGGGGTTAGTCAGCCCCAGCATTTT
clone size: .
V gene: TRBV12-3/TRBV12-4
J gene: TRBJ1-5
D gene: .

CDR3 protein: CASSASSGRTDTQYF
CDR3 DNA: TGTGCCAGCAGCGCCTCTAGCGGGAGGACAGATACGCAGTATTTT
clone size: .
V gene: TRBV9
J gene: TRBJ2-3
D gene: TRBD2

CDR3 protein: CASSLDSSEKLFF
CDR3 DNA: TGCGCCAGCAGCCTCGACAGCAGCGAAAAACTGTTTTTT
clone size: .
V gene: TRBV5-1
J gene: TRBJ1-4
D gene: .

CDR3 protein: CASKPRPGTGNYEQYF
CDR3 DNA: TGTGCCAGCAAGCCCCGCCCGGGGACAGGGAATTACGAGCAGTACTTC
clone size: .
V gene: TRBV27
J gene: TRBJ2-7
D gene: TRBD1

CDR3 protein: CASSQDSGGGADTQYF
CDR3 DNA: TGTGCCAGCAGCCAAGATTCGGGGGGCGGGGCAGATACGCAGTATTTT
clone size: .
V gene: TRBV4-2
J gene: TRBJ2-3
D gene: .

CDR3 protein: CASRSGTSGRRINEQFF
CDR3 DNA: TGTGCCAGCAGATCCGGGACTAGCGGGAGGAGAATCAATGAGCAGTTCTTC
clone size: once
V gene: TRBV2
J gene: TRBJ2-1
D gene: TRBD2

CDR3 protein: CASSRPSGGTDTQYF
CDR3 DNA: TGTGCCAGCAGCCGTCCAAGCGGGGGCACAGATACGCAGTATTTT
clone size: .
V gene: TRBV3-1/TRBV3-2
J gene: TRBJ2-3
D gene: TRBD2

CDR3 protein: CASSQRSVTQETQYF
CDR3 DNA: TGTGCCAGCAGCCAACGTTCAGTAACCCAAGAGACCCAGTACTTC
clone size: .
V gene: TRBV14
J gene: TRBJ2-5
D gene: .

CDR3 protein: CASSIGATEAFF
CDR3 DNA: TGTGCCAGCAGTATCGGGGCTACTGAAGCTTTCTTT
clone size: .
V gene: TRBV6-2/TRBV6-3
J gene: TRBJ1-1
D gene: .

CDR3 protein: CSVATGTPNSPLHF
CDR3 DNA: TGCAGCGTTGCCACCGGGACACCTAATTCACCCCTCCACTTT
clone size: .
V gene: TRBV29-1
J gene: TRBJ1-6
D gene: .

CDR3 protein: CASRSGQGSPSSYNSPLHF
CDR3 DNA: TGCGCCAGCCGATCTGGACAGGGATCCCCAAGCTCCTATAATTCACCCCTCCACTTT
clone size: .
V gene: TRBV5-1
J gene: TRBJ1-6
D gene: TRBD1

CDR3 protein: CASSVGGAYNSPLHF
CDR3 DNA: TGTGCCAGCAGCGTAGGAGGGGCCTATAATTCACCCCTCCACTTT
clone size: .
V gene: TRBV9
J gene: TRBJ1-6
D gene: .

CDR3 protein: CSASSGPRETQYF
CDR3 DNA: TGCAGTGCTAGTTCGGGGCCCCGAGAGACCCAGTACTTC
clone size: .
V gene: TRBV20-1
J gene: TRBJ2-5
D gene: .

CDR3 protein: CASSSGTSGSDEQFF
CDR3 DNA: TGTGCCAGCAGTTCCGGGACTAGCGGGAGCGATGAGCAGTTCTTC
clone size: .
V gene: TRBV6-2/TRBV6-3
J gene: TRBJ2-1
D gene: TRBD2

CDR3 protein: CASSWQGRGNTEAFF
CDR3 DNA: TGTGCCAGCAGTTGGCAGGGAAGGGGGAACACTGAAGCTTTCTTT
clone size: .
V gene: TRBV6-5
J gene: TRBJ1-1
D gene: .

CDR3 protein: CASSPGVNTEAFF
CDR3 DNA: TGTGCCAGCAGTCCAGGGGTGAACACTGAAGCTTTCTTT
clone size: .
V gene: TRBV12-3/TRBV12-4
J gene: TRBJ1-1
D gene: .

CDR3 protein: CATRGQGENYGYTF
CDR3 DNA: TGTGCCACCAGGGGTCAGGGGGAGAACTATGGCTACACCTTC
clone size: once
V gene: TRBV6-5
J gene: TRBJ1-2
D gene: TRBD1

CDR3 protein: CASSFLGVETQYF
CDR3 DNA: TGTGCCAGCAGTTTTTTAGGGGTAGAGACCCAGTACTTC
clone size: .
V gene: TRBV12-3/TRBV12-4
J gene: TRBJ2-5
D gene: .

CDR3 protein: CASSRRRTTYEQYF
CDR3 DNA: TGTGCCAGCAGCCGTAGACGGACGACCTACGAGCAGTACTTC
clone size: .
V gene: TRBV5-8
J gene: TRBJ2-7
D gene: .

CDR3 protein: CASSLKPIPLDRVSGNTIYF
CDR3 DNA: TGTGCCAGCAGTTTAAAGCCCATACCCCTCGACAGGGTATCAGGAAACACCATATATTTT
clone size: .
V gene: TRBV27
J gene: TRBJ1-3
D gene: TRBD1

CDR3 protein: CASSKGGWNSPLHF
CDR3 DNA: TGTGCCAGCAGCAAAGGGGGCTGGAATTCACCCCTCCACTTT
clone size: .
V gene: TRBV21-1
J gene: TRBJ1-6
D gene: .

CDR3 protein: CASSKEIKGPYEQYF
CDR3 DNA: TGTGCCAGCAGCAAAGAGATCAAGGGGCCCTACGAGCAGTACTTC
clone size: .
V gene: TRBV21-1
J gene: TRBJ2-7
D gene: .

CDR3 protein: CASSYSGHERDTQYF
CDR3 DNA: TGTGCCAGCAGTTACTCCGGACACGAAAGGGATACGCAGTATTTT
clone size: .
V gene: TRBV6-5
J gene: TRBJ2-3
D gene: .

CDR3 protein: CASSDAEYNEQFF
CDR3 DNA: TGTGCCAGCAGTGACGCGGAGTACAATGAGCAGTTCTTC
clone size: .
V gene: TRBV6-4
J gene: TRBJ2-1
D gene: .

CDR3 protein: CASSVGGREGEQYF
CDR3 DNA: TGTGCCAGCAGCGTAGGGGGGAGGGAAGGCGAGCAGTACTTC
clone size: once
V gene: TRBV9
J gene: TRBJ2-7
D gene: TRBD2

CDR3 protein: CASSYTRAYEQYF
CDR3 DNA: TGTGCCAGCAGTTACACCAGAGCCTACGAGCAGTACTTC
clone size: .
V gene: TRBV6-6
J gene: TRBJ2-7
D gene: .

CDR3 protein: CASSSGDRVTTNEKLFF
CDR3 DNA: TGTGCCAGCAGTTCCGGGGACAGGGTGACAACTAATGAAAAACTGTTTTTT
clone size: .
V gene: TRBV27
J gene: TRBJ1-4
D gene: TRBD1

CDR3 protein: CASGGASDQPQHF
CDR3 DNA: TGTGCCAGCGGGGGGGCGTCCGATCAGCCCCAGCATTTT
clone size: once
V gene: TRBV6-5
J gene: TRBJ1-5
D gene: .

CDR3 protein: CASIKGLGSSEQYF
CDR3 DNA: TGTGCCAGCATTAAAGGACTAGGATCCTCCGAGCAGTACTTC
clone size: .
V gene: TRBV6-5
J gene: TRBJ2-7
D gene: TRBD2

CDR3 protein: CASSPIQGRTEAFF
CDR3 DNA: TGTGCCAGCAGTCCGATTCAGGGACGCACTGAAGCTTTCTTT
clone size: .
V gene: TRBV27
J gene: TRBJ1-1
D gene: .

CDR3 protein: CASSRGRDTEAFF
CDR3 DNA: TGTGCCAGCTCACGGGGACGGGACACTGAAGCTTTCTTT
clone size: .
V gene: TRBV18
J gene: TRBJ1-1
D gene: .

CDR3 protein: CASSGGRGGNEKLFF
CDR3 DNA: TGCGCCAGTTCGGGGGGCAGAGGCGGAAATGAAAAACTGTTTTTT
clone size: .
V gene: TRBV5-1
J gene: TRBJ1-4
D gene: .

CDR3 protein: CASRLDSYNSPLHF
CDR3 DNA: TGCGCCAGCAGACTGGACTCCTATAATTCACCCCTCCACTTT
clone size: .
V gene: TRBV5-1
J gene: TRBJ1-6
D gene: .

CDR3 protein: CASSQDDSDPYEQYF
CDR3 DNA: TGCGCCAGCAGCCAAGATGACAGCGATCCCTACGAGCAGTACTTC
clone size: .
V gene: TRBV4-3
J gene: TRBJ2-7
D gene: .

CDR3 protein: CASSVAGTAGSPLHF
CDR3 DNA: TGTGCCAGCAGCGTAGCCGGGACAGCAGGTTCACCCCTCCACTTT
clone size: once
V gene: TRBV9
J gene: TRBJ1-6
D gene: TRBD1

CDR3 protein: CATSRGGGDWEAEAFF
CDR3 DNA: TGTGCCACCAGCAGAGGAGGGGGGGATTGGGAGGCTGAAGCTTTCTTT
clone size: .
V gene: TRBV15
J gene: TRBJ1-1
D gene: .

CDR3 protein: CASSYSGGRLKFF
CDR3 DNA: TGTGCCAGCAGTTACTCCGGGGGTAGGTTGAAGTTCTTC
clone size: .
V gene: TRBV6-5
J gene: TRBJ2-1
D gene: .

CDR3 protein: CASSQATTQYF
CDR3 DNA: TGTGCCAGCAGCCAAGCAACTACGCAGTATTTT
clone size: .
V gene: TRBV3-1/TRBV3-2
J gene: TRBJ2-3
D gene: .

CDR3 protein: CASSRTGFSYEQYF
CDR3 DNA: TGTGCCAGCAGCCGGACAGGGTTCTCCTACGAGCAGTACTTC
clone size: .
V gene: TRBV14
J gene: TRBJ2-7
D gene: TRBD1

CDR3 protein: CASSQDGVEQFF
CDR3 DNA: TGTGCCAGCAGCCAAGATGGGGTGGAGCAGTTCTTC
clone size: .
V gene: TRBV4-2
J gene: TRBJ2-1
D gene: .

CDR3 protein: CASSQAIGRYGYTF
CDR3 DNA: TGCGCCAGCAGCCAAGCGATAGGGCGCTATGGCTACACCTTC
clone size: once
V gene: TRBV4-3
J gene: TRBJ1-2
D gene: .

CDR3 protein: CASSDRDRNTGELFF
CDR3 DNA: TGTGCCAGCAGCGACAGGGATAGGAACACCGGGGAGCTGTTTTTT
clone size: .
V gene: TRBV7-7
J gene: TRBJ2-2
D gene: TRBD1